This is a list of T cell receptor beta chains from one sample in a study of cytomegalovirus exposure and HLA in healthy donors. TCRdb keeps only in-frame clones here, not all; method: immunoSEQ multiplex PCR. The repertoire has fewer than 200,000 clones, 85% of them found once; the top ten carry about a sixth. Sequencing used PBMCs. These receptors came from a man younger than 30 in good health and CMV-seropositive. Both conserved end residues are part of each CDR3. A D gene is named only where the DNA matches it firmly. A row's size may be missing; if present it is once, few, many or a size class.

TGTGCCAGCAGTGAATTGCCGGGTGCTGAAGCTTTCTTT CASSELPGAEAFF . once TRBJ1-1 TRBV6-1
TGTGCCAGCAGTCTTATAGGGGGCTCTGGGGCCAACGTCCTGACTTTC CASSLIGGSGANVLTF . . TRBJ2-6 TRBV27
TGCAGTGCTAGAGGGTACAGGGCGGTGTTT CSARGYRAVF . . TRBJ1-6 TRBV20-1
TGTGCCAGCAGCTTGACAGGGGGAAGAAACACCATATATTTT CASSLTGGRNTIYF TRBD1 . TRBJ1-3 TRBV5-6
TGTGCCAGCAGCGCCGGACAGGGTATAGCTTTCTTT CASSAGQGIAFF TRBD1 . TRBJ1-1 TRBV9
TGTGCCTGGAACAGGGACCGCACAGATACGCAGTATTTT CAWNRDRTDTQYF . . TRBJ2-3 TRBV30
TGTGCCAGCAGTTTAAATCAGGGAACGAACACTGAAGCTTTCTTT CASSLNQGTNTEAFF . . TRBJ1-1 TRBV28
TGTGCCAGTAGAACAGGGGGTACTGAAGCTTTCTTT CASRTGGTEAFF TRBD1 . TRBJ1-1 TRBV27
TGTGCCAGCAGCTTCGTACAGGGGCACACCGGGGAGCTGTTTTTT CASSFVQGHTGELFF TRBD1 . TRBJ2-2 TRBV7-8
TGTGCAAGTTGGAAGGGGATTAACTATGGCTACACCTTC CASWKGINYGYTF . . TRBJ1-2 TRBV12-2
TGCGCCAGCAGCCAAGGGGGACATCTGACCAACAATGAGCAGTTCTTC CASSQGGHLTNNEQFF . . TRBJ2-1 TRBV4-1
TGTGCCAGCGGACAAGGGGCTGAATACGAGCAGTACTTC CASGQGAEYEQYF . . TRBJ2-7 TRBV11-2
TGTGCCAGCAGTGAATCAGGACTAGCGGGCTACGAGCAGTACTTC CASSESGLAGYEQYF TRBD2 . TRBJ2-7 TRBV25-1
TGTGCCAGCAGTTATGTAACCGCGAGCTCCTACGAGCAGTACTTC CASSYVTASSYEQYF . . TRBJ2-7 TRBV6-5
TGTGCCAGCAGCTTCAGCGAGGGAACGTACGAGCAGTACTTC CASSFSEGTYEQYF . once TRBJ2-7 TRBV7-2
TGTGCCAGCAGTCCGGGATTCTCTGGAAACACCATATATTTT CASSPGFSGNTIYF . . TRBJ1-3 TRBV6-1
TGTGCCAGCAGTTACCTCACAGGGGCCTATGGCTACACCTTC CASSYLTGAYGYTF TRBD1 . TRBJ1-2 TRBV6-6
TGTGCCAGCAGCCCTAGAGCCGACAGGAACTATGGCTACACCTTC CASSPRADRNYGYTF . . TRBJ1-2 TRBV11-1
TGTGCCAGCAGCCCGGGGGGTTCAACTAATGAAAAACTGTTTTTT CASSPGGSTNEKLFF . . TRBJ1-4 TRBV7-9
TGCGCCAGCAGCCATCCACGCGGGGGGGAATCCTACGAGCAGTACTTC CASSHPRGGESYEQYF TRBD2 . TRBJ2-7 TRBV4-1
TGTGCCAGCAGTCCACGGACAGGGGGCGGGGGCTATGGCTACACCTTC CASSPRTGGGGYGYTF TRBD1 . TRBJ1-2 TRBV28
TGTGCCAGCGGCTCCTGGGGGCTAGCGGGAGAGTCCTACGAGCAGTACTTC CASGSWGLAGESYEQYF TRBD2 . TRBJ2-7 TRBV27
TGTGCCAGCAGCTCCAGTTTTGAAGCTTTCTTT CASSSSFEAFF . . TRBJ1-1 TRBV5-4
TGTGCCAGCAGCCAAGATCCCCTGTACCAAGAGACCCAGTACTTC CASSQDPLYQETQYF . . TRBJ2-5 TRBV4-2
TGTGCCAGCAGCTTGGCCGGGACTAGCAATGAGCAGTTCTTC CASSLAGTSNEQFF TRBD2 once TRBJ2-1 TRBV5-4
TGTGCCAGCAGCCCGGACAAAGGATACACTGAAGCTTTCTTT CASSPDKGYTEAFF . . TRBJ1-1 TRBV16
TGTGCCAGCAGTTTACCCAGGGGGCAAGGAGGCTACACCTTC CASSLPRGQGGYTF TRBD1 once TRBJ1-2 TRBV28
TGTGCCAGCAGTTCCGGGACAGAATATAATTCACCCCTCCACTTT CASSSGTEYNSPLHF TRBD1 . TRBJ1-6 TRBV6-1
TGTGCCAGCAGCTTAAGCGGGAGTCAGTACAATGAGCAGTTCTTC CASSLSGSQYNEQFF TRBD2 . TRBJ2-1 TRBV13
TGTGCCAGCAGTGGACAGCTTTACAATGAGCAGTTCTTC CASSGQLYNEQFF . few TRBJ2-1 TRBV6-5
TGTGCCAGCAGCTTAGCCGCCTTTGGGTTAGGAGCCCACGAGCAGTACTTC CASSLAAFGLGAHEQYF . . TRBJ2-7 TRBV7-2
TGTGCCAGTAGTGGGACAGGGACCACTGAAGCTTTCTTT CASSGTGTTEAFF TRBD1 . TRBJ1-1 TRBV19
TGTGCCAGCAGCTACCAGCTGGGAGGGAACAATGAGCAGTTCTTC CASSYQLGGNNEQFF TRBD2 . TRBJ2-1 TRBV7-3
TGTGCCTGGAGTGTAACTGATTGGGAGACCCAGTACTTC CAWSVTDWETQYF . . TRBJ2-5 TRBV30
TGTGCTAGTGGTATTCGACTACAAGAGACCCAGTACTTC CASGIRLQETQYF . . TRBJ2-5 TRBV12-5
TGCGCCAGCAGCTCGGGAGAGACCCAGTACTTC CASSSGETQYF . . TRBJ2-5 TRBV5-1
TGCAGCTGCGCCGGGACAGGGGGCGTTTTCACTGAAGCTTTCTTT CSCAGTGGVFTEAFF TRBD1 . TRBJ1-1 TRBV29-1
TGCGCCAGCAGCCAAGTAGGGGCATACAATGAGCAGTTCTTC CASSQVGAYNEQFF . . TRBJ2-1 TRBV4-1
TGTGCCAGCAGCTCCTCCGTCAGGGGAAAAGAAAAACTGTTTTTT CASSSSVRGKEKLFF . . TRBJ1-4 TRBV7-9
TGTGCCAGCAGGTCTAGCGGGAGGTGGGAGACCCAGTACTTC CASRSSGRWETQYF TRBD2 . TRBJ2-5 TRBV2
TGTGCCAGCAGCACTTCCGGGACAGCCAACAATGAGCAGTTCTTC CASSTSGTANNEQFF TRBD1 . TRBJ2-1 TRBV9
TGTGCCAGCAGCCAAGTTACGGGGGGGAACTATGGCTACACCTTC CASSQVTGGNYGYTF . . TRBJ1-2 TRBV14
TGCGCCAGCAGCTCCACTAGCGGGGCGTTCTCCTACGAGCAGTACTTC CASSSTSGAFSYEQYF TRBD2 once TRBJ2-7 TRBV5-1
TGCGCCAGCAGCCCCGGACAGGGGGTAAATTCACCCCTCCACTTT CASSPGQGVNSPLHF TRBD1 . TRBJ1-6 TRBV4-1
TGCGCCAGCAGCCCCGACAGGGGGCTGGACACTGAAGCTTTCTTT CASSPDRGLDTEAFF TRBD1 . TRBJ1-1 TRBV4-1
TGTGCCAGCAGCAGGGGTTCCTACAATGAGCAGTTCTTC CASSRGSYNEQFF . . TRBJ2-1 TRBV28